Shown below are 24 T cell receptor beta chains from a single sample sequenced in a study of cytomegalovirus exposure and HLA in healthy donors. Researchers ran the PCR with 60 Vbeta and 13 Jbeta primers. TCRdb's table, derived via immunoSEQ multiplex PCR, lists solely in-frame clones and lacks some. The sample totals more than 70,000 clones. The sequenced material came from PBMCs. These receptors were taken from an older woman in good health and CMV-seronegative.

V gene TRBV30 combines with J gene TRBJ1-5, with D perhaps TRBD1 (6 bases). V was shortened by 2 bases and J by 5 bases, with 10 bases between the two germline ends. The CDR3 contains 13 residues. The germline V gene has CDR1 GTSNPN and CDR2 SVGIG (reference sequence). The CDR3 reads CAWSTGLDQPQHF. The CDR3 DNA reads TGTGCCTGGAGTACAGGGCTGGATCAGCCCCAGCATTTT.

This sequence joins TRBV7-9 and TRBJ1-2, with D possibly TRBD1 on 5 matching bases. Deletions cut 4 bases from V and 3 bases from J, with 12 bases between. The CDR3 has 14 amino acids. CDR1 SEHNR and CDR2 FQNEAQ come from the germline V gene (reference sequence). The CDR3 bases are TGTGCCAGCAGCTCCCGGGGGGTCGACTATGGCTACACCTTC. Protein sequence: CASSSRGVDYGYTF.

The chain joins TRBV11-1 to TRBJ2-7, with 8 positions matching TRBD1. Germline loops: CDR1 SGHAT, CDR2 FQDESV (reference sequence). J gave up 4 bases and V 5 bases, and 7 bases lay outside the gene matches. The CDR3 is 14 residues long. CDR3 sequence reads: CASSRATGVYEQYF. The CDR3 nucleotides are TGTGCCAGCAGCCGCGCGACAGGGGTATACGAGCAGTACTTC.

The rearrangement uses TRBV6-5 and TRBJ2-7; D is uncertain. The CDR3 length is 16 residues. Germline V gene data show CDR1 as MNHEY and CDR2 as SVGAGI. V was pared by 0 bases and J by 4 bases, with 16 bases between. CDR3 DNA sequence: TGTGCCAGCAGTTACTCCCACTTTCTACGGCGGTACGAGCAGTACTTC. As protein: CASSYSHFLRRYEQYF.

V is TRBV2 and J is TRBJ1-5, with D unresolved. The CDR3 is made up of 13 amino acids. V was trimmed by 8 bases and J by 3 bases, leaving 11 bases between them. Germline CDR1 reads SNHLY; CDR2 reads FYNNEI. The CDR3 DNA is TGTGCCAGCCAAAACGGGGTCAATCAGCCCCAGCATTTT. This encodes CASQNGVNQPQHF.

V gene TRBV19 combines with J gene TRBJ2-3; TRBD2 aligns across 11 bases. CDR3 length: 15 residues. V was pared by 5 bases and J by 3 bases, with 4 bases of the junction left unmatched. The germline V gene encodes CDR1 LNHDA and CDR2 SQIVND (reference sequence). DNA of the CDR3: TGTGCCAGTAGTTGGCTAGCGGGAGGAACAGATACGCAGTATTTT. Residues: CASSWLAGGTDTQYF.

The V call is TRBV6-5, the J call TRBJ2-1; D unresolved. CDR1 and CDR2 from the germline V gene are MNHEY and SVGAGI. Trimming left V 4 bases short and J 0 bases short, with 7 bases between. The CDR3 has 14 amino acids. This CDR3 reads CASSSESSYNEQFF. The CDR3 DNA follows: TGTGCCAGCAGTTCGGAGAGCTCCTACAATGAGCAGTTCTTC.

This chain uses TRBV9 with TRBJ2-1; possibly TRBD2 for D (7 bases). Trimming shortened V by 0 bases and J by 2 bases, and 12 bases separated the two germline ends. The CDR3 spans 16 residues. From germline, CDR1 is SGDLS and CDR2 YYNGEE. In DNA form, the CDR3 reads TGTGCCAGCAGCGTAGTAGGGGGGGGGACCTACAATGAGCAGTTCTTC. Translated, it gives CASSVVGGGTYNEQFF.

The chain links TRBV5-4 to TRBJ2-5, with D perhaps TRBD2 (6 bases). The J call may be in error: the DNA end matches TRBJ2-7 better. Germline V gene sequence: CDR1 SGHNT, CDR2 YYREEE (reference sequence). The CDR3 loop spans 14 amino acids. In nucleotides, the CDR3 is TGTGCCAGCAGCTTGCCGACTAGCTCCTACGAGCAGTACTTC. This gives the protein CASSLPTSSYEQYF.

The chain employs TRBV28 and TRBJ1-4, with D hard to call. The CDR3 runs to 16 residues. The V end lost 3 bases, the J end lost 8 bases, and 19 bases lay between the germline ends. Germline V gene data show CDR1 as MDHEN and CDR2 as SYDVKM. CDR3 loop: CASSLGLPGSGEKLFF. CDR3 in DNA: TGTGCCAGCAGTTTGGGCTTACCGGGATCTGGGGAAAAACTGTTTTTT.

The chain links TRBV4-2 to TRBJ1-4; 7 nucleotides line up with TRBD1. J gave up 7 bases and V 4 bases, and 12 bases lay outside the gene matches. The CDR3 sequence is 16 residues long. Germline lookup yields CDR1 LGHNA and CDR2 YNFKEQ. The CDR3 bases are TGTGCCAGCAGCCCAGCCCCCGACAGGGCGTCTGAAAAACTGTTTTTT. Translating gives CASSPAPDRASEKLFF.

The chain employs TRBV5-4 and TRBJ1-1; no definite D call. CDR1 is SGHNT and CDR2 is YYREEE in the germline V gene (reference sequence). CDR3 length: 16 amino acids. Trimming shortened V by 0 bases and J by 0 bases, and 12 bases separated the two germline ends. CDR3 region: CASSLGGPGMNTEAFF. CDR3 nucleotide sequence: TGTGCCAGCAGCTTGGGAGGCCCGGGGATGAACACTGAAGCTTTCTTT.

This sequence joins TRBV5-1 and TRBJ2-7; no clear D gene. Germline loops: CDR1 SGHRS, CDR2 YFSETQ. This CDR3 is built from 13 residues. Trimming took 7 bases from V and 3 from J, leaving 14 bases between them. The CDR3 loop is CASSSAVLYEQYF. The CDR3 DNA sequence: TGCGCCAGCTCCTCGGCGGTTCTCTACGAGCAGTACTTC.

The chain employs TRBV30 and TRBJ2-3; TRBD2 matches 8 bases. The CDR3 has 14 amino acids. V lost 1 base and J lost 8; bases outside the gene matches: 8. Germline V gene data show CDR1 as GTSNPN and CDR2 as SVGIG (reference sequence). CDR3 bases: TGTGCCTGGAGTGCGGATCCAGCGGGAGTTACGCAGTATTTT. Protein product: CAWSADPAGVTQYF.

The chain couples TRBV30 to TRBJ2-7; D call uncertain. CDR3 size: 10 residues. V was cut by 6 bases and J by 6 bases, with 9 bases left in between. Per the germline V gene, CDR1 is GTSNPN and CDR2 is SVGIG (reference sequence). The CDR3 nucleotides read TGTGCCTGCCGTCGGTGCGAGCAGTACTTC. Its protein is CACRRCEQYF.

The chain has TRBV15 and TRBJ2-5; maybe TRBD1 (5 bases). Germline V gives CDR1 LNHNV, CDR2 YYDKDF (reference sequence). Trimming took off 0 bases at V and 4 bases at J, with 9 bases between the two ends. The CDR3 runs 14 residues. CDR3 bases: TGTGCCACCAGCAGAGACTTCGACAGAGAGACCCAGTACTTC. This sequence encodes CATSRDFDRETQYF.

The genes are TRBV13 and TRBJ1-5; 11 bases agree with TRBD1. The V gene end was trimmed by 3 bases and the J gene end by 0 bases; junction bases not matched to a gene: 13. Germline CDR1 is PRHDT and CDR2 is FYEKMQ (reference sequence). The CDR3 has 20 amino acids. The CDR3 region is CASSLARRTGGPYSNQPQHF. The DNA for the CDR3 is TGTGCCAGCAGCTTGGCCCGGCGGACAGGGGGCCCCTATAGCAATCAGCCCCAGCATTTT.

This chain uses TRBV5-1 with TRBJ2-5, with D unclear. The end of the DNA aligns better with TRBJ2-7, so the J call may be wrong. The CDR3 covers 15 residues. Germline assignment: CDR1 SGHRS and CDR2 YFSETQ. CDR3 DNA: TGCGCCAGCAGCTTGGAAGCTAGTAACCGCGACGAGCAGTACTTC. Translated: CASSLEASNRDEQYF.

Remarks on this clone: Different DNA sequences within this sample yield the same CDR3. This rearrangement joins TRBV5-6 to TRBJ1-6; D possibly corresponds to TRBD1 (5 bases). The CDR3 covers 15 residues. The V gene's germline CDR1 is SGHDT and CDR2 YYEEEE. V lost 1 base and J 10 bases, leaving 15 bases between the germline ends. The CDR3 DNA is TGTGCCAGCAGCTTGTCAGGGATCGTCAACTCACCCCTCCACTTT. This gives the protein CASSLSGIVNSPLHF.

The rearrangement joins TRBV28 to TRBJ2-1; 10 bases map to TRBD2. Germline V CDR1 and CDR2: MDHEN, SYDVKM. The ends lost 4 bases at V and 4 bases at J; junction bases unmatched: 16. This CDR3 has 19 residues. CDR3 nucleotides: TGTGCCAGCAGTTGGGTGTGGGTTGGAGCGGGAGGGACATACAATGAGCAGTTCTTC. It yields the protein CASSWVWVGAGGTYNEQFF.

This sequence joins TRBV14 and TRBJ2-5; TRBD2 aligns across 12 bases. The CDR3 loop spans 19 amino acids. Trimming at V came to 4 bases and at J to 6 bases, leaving 18 bases not matched to a gene. The germline V gene has CDR1 SGHDN and CDR2 FVKESK. CDR3 amino acids: CASSRPSLAGGSPIQTQYF. Here the CDR3 DNA reads TGTGCCAGCAGCCGTCCATCCCTAGCGGGAGGGTCCCCCATACAGACCCAGTACTTC.

This chain uses TRBV4-3 with TRBJ2-1, with 7 positions matching TRBD2. This CDR3 has 17 amino acids. Germline CDR1 is LGHNA and CDR2 is YSLEER. V gave up 4 bases and J gave up 0 bases; unmatched junction bases: 9. The CDR3 DNA follows: TGCGCCAGCAGCCTTACTACGAGCGGGATCTCCTACAATGAGCAGTTCTTC. As protein: CASSLTTSGISYNEQFF.

This rearrangement joins TRBV18 to TRBJ2-7; TRBD2 is a possible D gene (6 bases). V was trimmed by 6 bases and J by 0 bases, leaving 15 bases between them. This CDR3 is 15 amino acids long. CDR1 and CDR2 (germline): KGHSH, LQKENI. The CDR3, as DNA: TGTGCCAGCTCCCCCGGGGGTTTAGGCTCCTACGAGCAGTACTTC. Residues: CASSPGGLGSYEQYF.

The rearrangement joins TRBV4-1 to TRBJ2-1; perhaps TRBD2 as D (5 bases). Germline loops: CDR1 MGHRA, CDR2 YSYEKL. Deletions cut 1 base from V and 6 bases from J, with 10 bases between. CDR3 length equals 14 residues. Here the CDR3 DNA reads TGCGCCAGCAGCCAAGGACTATTGGGCAATGAGCAGTTCTTC. It codes for CASSQGLLGNEQFF.